Shown below are 18 T cell receptor beta chains from a single sample sequenced in a study of early T cells in non-severe SARS-CoV-2 infection. One entry per CDR3 protein results from TCRdb running MiXCR on the 5' RACE reads. The sample records 53,000 or so distinct CDR3 sequences, about 7.4% being singletons. What was sequenced was whole blood. Receptor source: an adult who was a healthcare worker with PCR-confirmed SARS-CoV-2 infection or an uninfected control (not recorded which).

This clonotype was observed at least ten times. The V gene is TRBV20-1, the J gene TRBJ1-6; no firm D call. Germline V gene data show CDR1 as DFQATT and CDR2 as SNEGSKA (reference sequence). The CDR3 totals 15 residues. Trimming removed 7 bases at V and 0 bases at J, with 13 bases between. The CDR3 loop is CSGSDESSYNSPLHF. The CDR3 DNA reads TGCAGTGGGTCGGATGAGAGCTCCTATAATTCACCCCTCCACTTT.

The V call is TRBV6-2 or TRBV6-3, the J call TRBJ2-7; D is perhaps TRBD2 (5 bases). V was clipped by 7 bases and J by 2 bases, with 18 bases between them. Germline V gene lookup returns CDR1 MNHEY and CDR2 SVGEGT. CDR3 length: 15 amino acids. The CDR3 region is CASIPAGNGAYEQYF. CDR3 DNA sequence: TGTGCCAGCATACCCGCCGGGAATGGGGCCTACGAGCAGTACTTC.

The sample holds many counts of this clonotype. The chain recombines TRBV6-5 with TRBJ1-3, with unresolved D. The CDR3 is 11 amino acids. Trimming stripped 6 bases from V and 4 bases from J, with 4 bases between. Germline CDR1 is MNHEY and CDR2 is SVGAGI. The CDR3 region has the DNA TGTGCCAGCAGGGAGGGAAACACCATATATTTT. It codes for CASREGNTIYF.

This clonotype was detected a few times. V usage is TRBV7-6 and J usage is TRBJ2-3; perhaps TRBD1 as D (5 bases). The CDR3 runs to 12 residues. CDR1 SGHVS and CDR2 FNYEAQ come from the germline V gene. Deletions cut 5 bases from V and 6 bases from J, with 9 bases between. The CDR3 region is CASSIKGDTQYF. CDR3 bases: TGTGCCAGCAGCATTAAGGGGGATACGCAGTATTTT.

This clonotype was picked up many times. The chain uses TRBV12-3 or TRBV12-4 and TRBJ1-2, with 8 bases aligning to TRBD1. The CDR3 loop spans 13 amino acids. Trimming took 6 bases from V and 7 from J; bases not matched to a gene: 7. The CDR3 DNA sequence: TGTGCCAGCAGCCTGGACAGGGCCTCTGGCTACACCTTC. Protein product: CASSLDRASGYTF.

The sample holds many counts of this clonotype. The rearrangement joins TRBV3-1 to TRBJ1-3, with 8 bases lining up with TRBD1. The ends lost 4 bases at V and 0 bases at J; junction bases unmatched: 5. Germline V gene data show CDR1 as LGHDT and CDR2 as YNNKEL (reference sequence). This CDR3 has 16 amino acids. The CDR3 protein is CASSPTGVHSGNTIYF. CDR3 DNA: TGTGCCAGCAGCCCGACAGGGGTACACTCTGGAAACACCATATATTTT. The variable domain in full, completed from reference TRBV3-1 and TRBJ1-3, reads DTAVSQTPKYLVTQMGNDKSIKCEQNLGHDTMYWYKQDSKKFLKIMFSYNNKELIINETVPNRFSPKSPDKAHLNLHINSLELGDSAVYFCASSPTGVHSGNTIYFGEGSWLTVV.

This clonotype was observed many times. This rearrangement joins TRBV28 to TRBJ1-6; D is possibly TRBD1 (6 bases). Germline assignment: CDR1 MDHEN and CDR2 SYDVKM. Trimming shortened V by 5 bases and J by 1 base, and 21 bases separated the two germline ends. This CDR3 region has 19 residues. The chain's CDR3 is CASSPNTGFWGSYNSPLHF. In DNA, the CDR3 is TGTGCCAGCAGTCCTAACACAGGGTTTTGGGGTTCCTATAATTCACCCCTCCACTTT.

This clonotype has a count of ten or more. The chain couples TRBV27 to TRBJ2-7; D possibly uses TRBD1 or TRBD2 (5 bases each). The germline CDR1 and CDR2 sequences are MNHEY and SMNVEV (reference sequence). The CDR3 has 15 amino acids. The germline V and J ends were trimmed by 3 bases and 2 bases, with 14 bases remaining between them. DNA of the CDR3: TGTGCCAGCAGTTTGGTGGGGACGGTGACCTACGAGCAGTACTTC. This codes for CASSLVGTVTYEQYF.

This clonotype came up many times. The V call is TRBV2, the J call TRBJ1-5; 7 bases map to TRBD1. Germline V gene data show CDR1 as SNHLY and CDR2 as FYNNEI. V dropped 4 bases and J dropped 6; count of bases not matched to a gene: 3. The CDR3 has 13 amino acids. The CDR3 DNA reads as TGTGCCAGCAGTGGACAGGGAGGTCAGCCCCAGCATTTT. Translated, it gives CASSGQGGQPQHF.

With regard to this clonotype: With a much larger clone just one base away, this may be a read error. The chain links TRBV6-4 to TRBJ1-6; 11 nucleotides match TRBD1. Germline loops: CDR1 MRHNA, CDR2 SNTAGT. This CDR3 has 14 residues. Unmatched junction bases numbered 6, after V lost 6 bases and J lost 11 bases. CDR3 sequence reads: CASRGQGVDPPLHF. DNA of the CDR3: TGTGCCAGCAGGGGACAGGGGGTTGATCCACCCCTCCACTTT.

This clonotype showed up just a few times. V gene TRBV9 combines with J gene TRBJ1-2; D gene uncertain. Per the germline V gene, CDR1 is SGDLS and CDR2 is YYNGEE. Trimming cost V 3 bases and J 4 bases, with 10 bases left between them. The CDR3 totals 13 residues. CDR3 in DNA: TGTGCCAGCAGCGCGGGTGTTGGCTATGGCTACACCTTC. Protein sequence: CASSAGVGYGYTF. Using reference TRBV9 and TRBJ1-2 for the parts outside the CDR3, the full variable domain is DSGVTQTPKHLITATGQRVTLRCSPRSGDLSVYWYQQSLDQGLQFLIQYYNGEERAKGNILERFSAQQFPDLHSELNLSSLELGDSALYFCASSAGVGYGYTFGSGTRLTVV.

This sequence joins TRBV6-1 and TRBJ1-2, with D perhaps TRBD1 (6 bases). Germline V gene lookup returns CDR1 MNHNS and CDR2 SASEGT. Trimming took 0 bases from V and 4 from J, leaving 9 bases between them. The CDR3 runs to 14 residues. CDR3 DNA: TGTGCCAGCAGTGAAGCCCGGACAGTCTATGGCTACACCTTC. Protein product: CASSEARTVYGYTF.

V and J are TRBV25-1 and TRBJ2-3; 7 positions agree with TRBD2. The junction had 2 bases not matched to a gene; V was cut back by 5 bases and J by 0 bases. CDR1 and CDR2 (germline): MGHDK, SYGVNS. The CDR3 is 14 amino acids. CDR3 in amino acids: CASSSGASTDTQYF. As DNA, the CDR3 is TGTGCCAGCAGTAGCGGGGCTAGCACAGATACGCAGTATTTT.

V usage is TRBV27 and J usage is TRBJ2-7; D is unclear. V lost 5 bases to trimming and J lost 1 base, with 15 bases between them. Germline V lookup: CDR1 MNHEY, CDR2 SMNVEV (reference sequence). The CDR3 has 15 residues. CDR3 sequence reads: CASSPTAAPSYEQYF. In DNA form, the CDR3 reads TGTGCCAGCAGTCCAACGGCCGCTCCTTCCTACGAGCAGTACTTC.

This clonotype was counted many times. This chain uses TRBV16 with TRBJ1-1; the match to TRBD1 covers 9 bases. V lost 0 bases and J lost 8; bases outside the gene matches: 10. Germline V CDR1 and CDR2: KGHSY, FQNENV. The CDR3 is 16 amino acids. The CDR3 loop reads CASSQSRRTGAGEAFF. The CDR3 DNA sequence: TGTGCCAGCAGCCAATCTAGGAGGACAGGGGCAGGAGAAGCTTTCTTT.

This clonotype was detected many times. The chain has TRBV29-1 and TRBJ2-2; D perhaps matches TRBD1 (6 bases). The germline V gene has CDR1 SQVTM and CDR2 ANQGSEA. There are 12 residues in the CDR3. V gave up 5 bases and J gave up 4 bases, with 8 bases separating them. This chain's CDR3 is CSVTGTTGELFF. CDR3 DNA sequence: TGCAGCGTTACAGGGACCACCGGGGAGCTGTTTTTT.

This clonotype came up many times. V gene TRBV30 combines with J gene TRBJ1-5; tentatively, D is TRBD1 (6 bases). The CDR3 has 15 amino acids. V was clipped by 3 bases and J by 5 bases, with 17 bases between them. The germline V gene has CDR1 GTSNPN and CDR2 SVGIG (reference sequence). The CDR3 here is CAWSLQGFGDQPQHF. CDR3 nucleotide sequence: TGTGCCTGGAGCCTTCAGGGGTTTGGGGATCAGCCCCAGCATTTT. Complete variable domain (other parts from reference TRBV30 and TRBJ1-5): SQTIHQWPATLVQPVGSPLSLECTVEGTSNPNLYWYRQAAGRGLQLLFYSVGIGQISSEVPQNLSASRPQDRQFILSSKKLLLSDSGFYLCAWSLQGFGDQPQHFGDGTRLSIL.

This sequence joins TRBV30 and TRBJ1-4; weak D call: TRBD1 (5 bases). Trimming stripped 5 bases from V and 13 bases from J, with 17 bases between. Germline V gene data show CDR1 as GTSNPN and CDR2 as SVGIG (reference sequence). The CDR3 contains 12 residues. The CDR3 reads CAWQQVTGRLFF. CDR3 nucleotides: TGTGCCTGGCAGCAGGTCACGGGACGACTGTTTTTT.